This T cell receptor beta chain was sequenced in a study of T-cell reconstitution after alpha-beta-depleted transplantation in children. The CDR3 loop spans 13 amino acids. The V and J ends lost 6 bases and 4 bases, in that order; junction bases with no gene match: 5. The V gene's germline CDR1 is MDHEN and CDR2 SYDVKM. Unique molecular identifiers were built into the TCRbeta library. TCRdb reprocessed the PCR reads with MiXCR, giving one entry per CDR3 protein. The sample consists of 360,000 or so distinct CDR3 sequences, around 21% of them appearing once. The chain couples TRBV28 to TRBJ2-5; TRBD1 aligns across 7 bases. The TCR comes from a human donor who donated a stem cell graft to a child with acute myeloid leukemia. The sequences come from PBMCs from the stem cell graft donor, collected from the stem cell graft. CDR3 DNA sequence: TGTGCCAGCAGCGACAGGGTTCGAGAGACCCAGTACTTC. This gives the protein CASSDRVRETQYF.